This TCR beta chain was profiled in a study of shared clonotypes between healthy human individuals. Findings and limits, study-wide: Blood was the sole source, and tissue repertoires probably differ.

Each PCR replicate from the sorted subsets contained 150 to 250 ng DNA, which is about 31,000 T cell genomes. Clones were sequenced by immunoSEQ multiplex PCR, and TCRdb holds only the in-frame ones, with some missing. The data contain about 1.1 million clones, roughly 80% of them singletons. Regarding this clone: Its target is unknown.

The sequence was collected from a man aged 18 to 30 in good health. Some clones in this sample may be carry-over from other donors' samples. The sample taken for sequencing was memory CD4+ T cells from PBMCs. This sample's subset: CD45RA-negative fraction.

The CDR3 DNA is TGTGCCAGCAGTTTCTTCCCTGGCCCGTACGAGCAGTACTTC. Amino acids: CASSFFPGPYEQYF. The V and J genes are TRBV28 and TRBJ2-7; D is unclear. The V and J ends lost 3 bases and 4 bases respectively, with 13 bases between them. From germline, CDR1 is MDHEN and CDR2 SYDVKM. The CDR3 contains 14 residues.